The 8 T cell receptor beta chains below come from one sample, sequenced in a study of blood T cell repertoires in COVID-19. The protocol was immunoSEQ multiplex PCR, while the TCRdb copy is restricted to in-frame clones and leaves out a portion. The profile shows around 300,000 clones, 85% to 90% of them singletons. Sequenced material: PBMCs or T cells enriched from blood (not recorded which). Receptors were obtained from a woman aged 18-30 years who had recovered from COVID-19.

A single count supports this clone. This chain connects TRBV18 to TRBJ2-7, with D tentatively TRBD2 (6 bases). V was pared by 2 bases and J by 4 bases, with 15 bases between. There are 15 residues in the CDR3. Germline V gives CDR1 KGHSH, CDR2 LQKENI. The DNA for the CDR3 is TGTGCCAGCTCACCAATAGAGGGAGGTGAATACGAGCAGTACTTC. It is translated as CASSPIEGGEYEQYF.

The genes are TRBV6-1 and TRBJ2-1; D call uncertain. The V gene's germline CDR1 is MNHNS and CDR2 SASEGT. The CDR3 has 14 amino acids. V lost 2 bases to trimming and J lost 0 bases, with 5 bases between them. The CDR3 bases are TGTGCCAGCAGTGAACTAGTCTCCTACAATGAGCAGTTCTTC. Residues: CASSELVSYNEQFF.

The CDR3 loop is CASSGPPGQRNYGYTF. CDR3 nucleotide sequence: TGTGCCAGCAGTGGACCCCCAGGACAGAGGAACTATGGCTACACCTTC. The chain recombines TRBV6-1 with TRBJ1-2; D is possibly TRBD1 (6 bases). CDR3 length equals 16 residues. Germline-derived CDR1 and CDR2 are MNHNS and SASEGT. Trimming pared 4 bases from V and 2 bases from J, leaving 17 bases between.

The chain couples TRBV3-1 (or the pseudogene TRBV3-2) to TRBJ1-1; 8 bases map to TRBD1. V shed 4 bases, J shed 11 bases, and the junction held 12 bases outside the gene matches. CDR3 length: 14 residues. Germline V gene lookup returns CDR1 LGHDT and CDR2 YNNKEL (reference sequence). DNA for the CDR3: TGTGCCAGCAGCCTCCGGGACAGGTTCAAGGAGGCTTTCTTT. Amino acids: CASSLRDRFKEAFF.

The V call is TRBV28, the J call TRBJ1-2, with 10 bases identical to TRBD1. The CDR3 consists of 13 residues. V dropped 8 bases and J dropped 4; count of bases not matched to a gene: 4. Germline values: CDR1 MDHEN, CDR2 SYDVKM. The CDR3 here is CASGTGVPYGYTF. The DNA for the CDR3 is TGTGCCAGCGGGACAGGGGTTCCCTATGGCTACACCTTC.

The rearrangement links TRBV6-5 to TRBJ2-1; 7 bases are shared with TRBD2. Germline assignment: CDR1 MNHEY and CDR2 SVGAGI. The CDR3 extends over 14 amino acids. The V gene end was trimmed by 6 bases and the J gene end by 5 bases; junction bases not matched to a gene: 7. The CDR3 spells CASSLRGVHNEQFF. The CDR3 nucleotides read TGTGCCAGCAGCCTCCGGGGGGTACACAATGAGCAGTTCTTC.

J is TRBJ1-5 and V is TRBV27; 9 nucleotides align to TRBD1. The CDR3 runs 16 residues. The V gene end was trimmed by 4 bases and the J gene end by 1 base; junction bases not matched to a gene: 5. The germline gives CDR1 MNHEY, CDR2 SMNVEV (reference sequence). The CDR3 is CASSSGTGTSNQPQHF. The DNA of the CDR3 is TGTGCCAGCAGTTCGGGGACAGGGACCAGCAATCAGCCCCAGCATTTT.

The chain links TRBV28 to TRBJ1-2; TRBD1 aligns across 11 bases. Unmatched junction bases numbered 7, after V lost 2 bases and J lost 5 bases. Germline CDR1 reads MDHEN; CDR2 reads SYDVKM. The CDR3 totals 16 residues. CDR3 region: CASSLPSGTGGYGYTF. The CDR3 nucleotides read TGTGCCAGCAGTTTACCCTCCGGGACAGGGGGTTATGGCTACACCTTC.